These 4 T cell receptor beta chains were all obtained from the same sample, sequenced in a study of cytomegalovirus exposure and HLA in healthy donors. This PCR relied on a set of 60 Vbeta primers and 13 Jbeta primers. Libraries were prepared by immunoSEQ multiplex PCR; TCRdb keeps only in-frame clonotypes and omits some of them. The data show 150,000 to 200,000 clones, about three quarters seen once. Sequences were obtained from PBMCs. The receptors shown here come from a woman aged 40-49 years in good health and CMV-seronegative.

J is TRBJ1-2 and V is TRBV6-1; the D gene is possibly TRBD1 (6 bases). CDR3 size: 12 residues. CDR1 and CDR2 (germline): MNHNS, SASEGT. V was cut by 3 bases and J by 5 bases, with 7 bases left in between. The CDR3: CASSETGYGYTF. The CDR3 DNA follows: TGTGCCAGCAGTGAGACAGGTTATGGCTACACCTTC.

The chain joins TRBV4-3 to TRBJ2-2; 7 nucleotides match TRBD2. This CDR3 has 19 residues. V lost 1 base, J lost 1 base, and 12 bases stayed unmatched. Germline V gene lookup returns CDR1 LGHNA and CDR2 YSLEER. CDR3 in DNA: TGCGCCAGCAGCCAAGCCCTCCTTCATGGGGGGGGGAACACCGGGGAGCTGTTTTTT. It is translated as CASSQALLHGGGNTGELFF.

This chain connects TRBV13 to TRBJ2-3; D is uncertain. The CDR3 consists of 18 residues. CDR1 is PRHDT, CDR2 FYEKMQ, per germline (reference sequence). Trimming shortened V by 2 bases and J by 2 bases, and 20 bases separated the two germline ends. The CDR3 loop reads CASSLSPHIGGNTDTQYF. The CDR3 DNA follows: TGTGCCAGCAGCTTATCCCCCCATATCGGCGGAAACACAGATACGCAGTATTTT.

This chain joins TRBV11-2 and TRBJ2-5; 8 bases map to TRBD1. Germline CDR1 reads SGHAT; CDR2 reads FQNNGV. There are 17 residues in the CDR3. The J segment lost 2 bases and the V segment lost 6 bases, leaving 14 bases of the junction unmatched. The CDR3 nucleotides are TGTGCCAGCAGTCTAGCCCGAGCAGGGGGCTATCAAGAGACCCAGTACTTC. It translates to CASSLARAGGYQETQYF.